This T cell receptor (beta chain) was retrieved from a study of vaccination effects on CD4 cells after COVID-19. Assay: immunoSEQ multiplex PCR; the TCRdb copy retains only in-frame clones and omits some. The repertoire holds 50,000 to 65,000 clones, with 80% as singletons. Ahead of sequencing, the ViraFEST assay grew antigen-specific CD4+ T cells using viral peptide pools. With approximately 9 days of culture completed, CD4+ T cells were isolated. Recipients of the vaccine had no prior SARS-CoV-2 infection and negative nucleocapsid antibodies. As regards this clone: Its antigen is as yet unknown.

The clonotype originates from a human donor who received a COVID-19 vaccine. The source material was CD4+ T cells from PBMCs cultured with HCoV-229E spike peptides, sampled before COVID-19 vaccination.

CDR3 region: CASSPFGTGSALEKLFF. CDR3 nucleotides: TGTGCCAGCTCACCATTCGGGACGGGCTCCGCCCTGGAAAAACTGTTTTTT. The V and J genes are TRBV18 and TRBJ1-4; D is possibly TRBD1 (5 bases). CDR3 length: 17 residues. V gave up 2 bases and J gave up 8 bases, with 21 bases separating them. The germline V gene encodes CDR1 KGHSH and CDR2 LQKENI.